The clone carrying this T cell receptor (beta chain) was found many times. The antigen is unknown. These data originate in a study of neurological immune-mediated disorders. Study background: There were some 35 multiple sclerosis patients. Of these, 31 had relapsing-remitting MS and 3 had secondary progressive MS. Study-level findings and limits: Phylogenetic grouping assigned the repertoires of 18 of 34 multiple sclerosis patients to a single cluster of related CDR3 sequences. This cluster may be a repertoire-level signature.

The cDNA was generated through 5'RACE incorporating 10-nucleotide random UMIs. TCRdb analysed the 5' RACE reads with MiXCR anew, one entry per CDR3 protein. This table holds 60,000 to 70,000 distinct CDR3 sequences, roughly 5% found once. Germline V CDR1 and CDR2: DFQATT, SNEGSKA (reference sequence). The CDR3 has 14 amino acids. The trim removed 5 bases at V and 0 bases at J, leaving 4 bases unmatched. The TCR was taken from a human donor with multiple sclerosis. The donor label of this sample is uncertain. The genes are TRBV20-1 and TRBJ2-3; 8 nucleotides line up with TRBD2. The material sequenced was PBMCs. The CDR3 region has the DNA TGCAGTGCTTTACTAGCGGTTAGCACAGATACGCAGTATTTT. Encoded protein: CSALLAVSTDTQYF.